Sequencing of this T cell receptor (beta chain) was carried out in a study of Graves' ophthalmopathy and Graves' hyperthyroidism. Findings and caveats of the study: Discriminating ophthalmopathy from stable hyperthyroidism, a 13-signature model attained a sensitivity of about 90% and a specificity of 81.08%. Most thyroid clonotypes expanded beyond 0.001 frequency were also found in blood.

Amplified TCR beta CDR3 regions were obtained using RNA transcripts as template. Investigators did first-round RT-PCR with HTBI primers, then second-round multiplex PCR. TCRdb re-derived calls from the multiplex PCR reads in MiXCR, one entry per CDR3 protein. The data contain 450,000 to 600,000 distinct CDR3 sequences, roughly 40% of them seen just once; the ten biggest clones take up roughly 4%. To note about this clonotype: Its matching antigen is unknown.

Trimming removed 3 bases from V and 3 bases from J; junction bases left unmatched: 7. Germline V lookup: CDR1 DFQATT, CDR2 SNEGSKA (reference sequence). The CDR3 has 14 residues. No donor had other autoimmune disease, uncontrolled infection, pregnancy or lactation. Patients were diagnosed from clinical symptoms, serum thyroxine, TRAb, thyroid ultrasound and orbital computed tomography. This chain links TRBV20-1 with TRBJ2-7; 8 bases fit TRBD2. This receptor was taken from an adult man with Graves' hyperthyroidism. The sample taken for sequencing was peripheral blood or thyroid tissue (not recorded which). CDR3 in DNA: TGCAGTGCTAGTCGCGCGGGAGGTCTCTACGAGCAGTACTTC. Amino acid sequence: CSASRAGGLYEQYF.